This is a list of T cell receptor beta chains from one sample in a study of blood T cell repertoires in COVID-19. Clones were read by immunoSEQ multiplex PCR, and TCRdb kept only the in-frame ones, dropping some. The sample includes roughly 260,000 clones, approximately 86% of them seen just once. The sequenced sample was peripheral blood. These TCRs come from a woman younger than 30 with acute or convalescent COVID-19. CDR3s include the opening cysteine and the closing phenylalanine or tryptophan. D genes are given only for firm matches. For some rows the clone size is stated as once, few or many, or as a class when expanded; others skip it.

j_gene: TRBJ1-2
abundance: .
d_gene: .
v_gene: TRBV7-9
CDR3nt: TGTGCCAGCAGCTTAAGCGGAAGCATCTATGGCTACACCTTC
CDR3aa: CASSLSGSIYGYTF

j_gene: TRBJ1-4
abundance: .
d_gene: .
v_gene: TRBV6-5
CDR3nt: TGTGCCAGCGGGAATTCAGGCATGGGAGGTGAAAAACTGTTTTTT
CDR3aa: CASGNSGMGGEKLFF

j_gene: TRBJ2-1
abundance: .
d_gene: TRBD2
v_gene: TRBV30
CDR3nt: TGTGCCTGGGGACTAGCGGGAGTCTGGGATGAGCAGTTCTTC
CDR3aa: CAWGLAGVWDEQFF

j_gene: TRBJ1-2
abundance: many
d_gene: TRBD1
v_gene: TRBV2
CDR3nt: TGTGCCAGCACCCCAGGGGGAATCTATGGCTACACCTTC
CDR3aa: CASTPGGIYGYTF

j_gene: TRBJ1-1
abundance: .
d_gene: TRBD1
v_gene: TRBV5-1
CDR3nt: TGCGCCAGCAGCTACGACAGGGACACTGAAGCTTTCTTT
CDR3aa: CASSYDRDTEAFF

j_gene: TRBJ1-1
abundance: few
d_gene: TRBD1
v_gene: TRBV19
CDR3nt: TGTGCCAGTAGTATAGGGGGACAGGGTTTGACCCAAGCTTTCTTT
CDR3aa: CASSIGGQGLTQAFF

j_gene: TRBJ2-5
abundance: .
d_gene: .
v_gene: TRBV5-5
CDR3nt: TGTGCCAGCAGCCCGGGGGAGTGGGGGGAGACCCAGTACTTC
CDR3aa: CASSPGEWGETQYF

j_gene: TRBJ2-7
abundance: .
d_gene: TRBD1
v_gene: TRBV19
CDR3nt: TGTGCCAGTAGTATCCAGACAGGGGGTAGGTACGAGCAGTACTTC
CDR3aa: CASSIQTGGRYEQYF

j_gene: TRBJ1-2
abundance: .
d_gene: .
v_gene: TRBV12-3/TRBV12-4
CDR3nt: TGTGCCAGCTGGTCGGACAAGGCCTATGGCTACACCTTC
CDR3aa: CASWSDKAYGYTF

j_gene: TRBJ2-7
abundance: .
d_gene: TRBD1
v_gene: TRBV14
CDR3nt: TGTGCCAGCAGCCCGACAGGGGGCTTTGACGAGCAGTACTTC
CDR3aa: CASSPTGGFDEQYF

j_gene: TRBJ1-1
abundance: medium-sized
d_gene: TRBD1
v_gene: TRBV30
CDR3nt: TGTGCCTGGAATAAACGGACAGGTCGGCCGCCCATGAACACTGAAGCTTTCTTT
CDR3aa: CAWNKRTGRPPMNTEAFF

j_gene: TRBJ2-1
abundance: .
d_gene: TRBD1
v_gene: TRBV29-1
CDR3nt: TGCAGCGTTGAAGATCCCAGACAGGGTGGCTCCTACAATGAGCAGTTCTTC
CDR3aa: CSVEDPRQGGSYNEQFF

j_gene: TRBJ2-4
abundance: .
d_gene: .
v_gene: TRBV28
CDR3nt: TGTGCCAGCAGTACCCCGGGACTGGGAGGTCTAGCCAAAAACATTCAGTACTTC
CDR3aa: CASSTPGLGGLAKNIQYF

j_gene: TRBJ1-5
abundance: few
d_gene: TRBD1
v_gene: TRBV15
CDR3nt: TGTGCCACCAGCAGAAACACAGGGGGCAATCAGCCCCAGCATTTT
CDR3aa: CATSRNTGGNQPQHF

j_gene: TRBJ1-2
abundance: few
d_gene: .
v_gene: TRBV5-1
CDR3nt: TGCGCCAGCAGCTTCGACAGCATCTATGGCTACACCTTC
CDR3aa: CASSFDSIYGYTF

j_gene: TRBJ2-1
abundance: .
d_gene: .
v_gene: TRBV5-1
CDR3nt: TGCGCCAGCAGCTTGACTAGGGATGAGCAGTTCTTC
CDR3aa: CASSLTRDEQFF

j_gene: TRBJ2-3
abundance: .
d_gene: .
v_gene: TRBV7-9
CDR3nt: TGTGCCAGCAGCTTAGGTGCCGGGGAGGTAGATACGCAGTATTTT
CDR3aa: CASSLGAGEVDTQYF

j_gene: TRBJ2-7
abundance: .
d_gene: TRBD2
v_gene: TRBV6-5
CDR3nt: TGTGCCAGCACCCCATCACTGGGGGGGTCCTACGAGCAGTACTTC
CDR3aa: CASTPSLGGSYEQYF

j_gene: TRBJ2-7
abundance: .
d_gene: .
v_gene: TRBV7-2
CDR3nt: TGTGCCAGCAGCTTAGACCTAGCGAGACCGCAGTACTTC
CDR3aa: CASSLDLARPQYF

j_gene: TRBJ2-1
abundance: .
d_gene: .
v_gene: TRBV5-1
CDR3nt: TGCGCCAGCAGTTCGGACTTACGGTACAATGAGCAGTTCTTC
CDR3aa: CASSSDLRYNEQFF

j_gene: TRBJ1-6
abundance: .
d_gene: TRBD1
v_gene: TRBV28
CDR3nt: TGTGCCAGCAGTCTCCCCGGGACAGGGAGCTCACCCCTCCACTTT
CDR3aa: CASSLPGTGSSPLHF

j_gene: TRBJ2-7
abundance: .
d_gene: TRBD2
v_gene: TRBV18
CDR3nt: TGTGCCAGCACTAGCGGAGACTCCTACGAGCAGTACTTC
CDR3aa: CASTSGDSYEQYF

j_gene: TRBJ1-5
abundance: .
d_gene: .
v_gene: TRBV1
CDR3nt: TGCACCAGCAGACGGGACAGGGGCGGGCGGAGCAATCAGCCCCAGCATTTT
CDR3aa: CTSRRDRGGRSNQPQHF

j_gene: TRBJ1-2
abundance: .
d_gene: .
v_gene: TRBV5-1
CDR3nt: TGCGCCAGCAGCTTGGGCGTGGGCTACACCTTC
CDR3aa: CASSLGVGYTF

j_gene: TRBJ2-7
abundance: .
d_gene: TRBD2
v_gene: TRBV3-1/TRBV3-2
CDR3nt: TGTGCCAGCAGCTCGCGACTAGCGACCTCATACGAGCAGTACTTC
CDR3aa: CASSSRLATSYEQYF

j_gene: TRBJ1-3
abundance: .
d_gene: .
v_gene: TRBV6-2/TRBV6-3
CDR3nt: TGTGCCAGCAGTCCGTACAGTGGCGTGCGGGACACCATATATTTT
CDR3aa: CASSPYSGVRDTIYF

j_gene: TRBJ2-7
abundance: few
d_gene: TRBD1
v_gene: TRBV7-3
CDR3nt: TGTGCCAGCAGCCACTCAGGGGGCATCGGCGAGCAGTACTTC
CDR3aa: CASSHSGGIGEQYF